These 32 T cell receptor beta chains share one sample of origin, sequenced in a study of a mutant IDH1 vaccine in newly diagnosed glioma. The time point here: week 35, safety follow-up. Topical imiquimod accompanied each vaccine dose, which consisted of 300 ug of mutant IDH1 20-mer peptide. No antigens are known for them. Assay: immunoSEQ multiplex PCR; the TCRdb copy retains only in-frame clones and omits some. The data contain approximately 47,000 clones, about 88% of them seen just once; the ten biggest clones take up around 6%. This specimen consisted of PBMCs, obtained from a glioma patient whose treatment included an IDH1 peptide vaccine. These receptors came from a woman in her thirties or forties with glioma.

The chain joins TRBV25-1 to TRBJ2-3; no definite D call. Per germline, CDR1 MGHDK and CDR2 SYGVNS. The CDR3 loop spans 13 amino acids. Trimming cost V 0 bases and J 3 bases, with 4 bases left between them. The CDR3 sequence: CASSEYLTDTQYF. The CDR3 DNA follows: TGTGCCAGCAGTGAATACCTAACAGATACGCAGTATTTT.

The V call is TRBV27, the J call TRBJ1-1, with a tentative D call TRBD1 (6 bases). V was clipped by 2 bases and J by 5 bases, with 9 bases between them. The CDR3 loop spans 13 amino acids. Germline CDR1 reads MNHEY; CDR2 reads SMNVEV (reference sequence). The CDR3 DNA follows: TGTGCCAGCAGTTTACTGGACAGAACTGAAGCTTTCTTT. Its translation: CASSLLDRTEAFF.

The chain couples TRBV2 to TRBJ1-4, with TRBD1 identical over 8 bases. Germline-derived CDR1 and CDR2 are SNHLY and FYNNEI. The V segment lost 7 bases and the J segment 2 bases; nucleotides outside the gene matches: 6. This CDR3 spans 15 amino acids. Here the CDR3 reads CASTFGTGTNEKLFF. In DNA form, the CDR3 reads TGTGCCAGCACATTTGGGACAGGTACTAATGAAAAACTGTTTTTT.

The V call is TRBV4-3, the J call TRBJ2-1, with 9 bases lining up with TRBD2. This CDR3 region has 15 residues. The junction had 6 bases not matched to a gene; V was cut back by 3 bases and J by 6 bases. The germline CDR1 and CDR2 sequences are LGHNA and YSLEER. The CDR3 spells CASSHGLASGNEQFF. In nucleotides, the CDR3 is TGCGCCAGCAGCCACGGACTAGCGTCGGGCAATGAGCAGTTCTTC.

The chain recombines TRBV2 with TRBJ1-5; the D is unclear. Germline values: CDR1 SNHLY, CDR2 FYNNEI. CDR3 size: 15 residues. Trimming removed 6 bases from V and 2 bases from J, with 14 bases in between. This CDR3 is CASRGRGAGNQPQHF. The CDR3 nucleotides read TGTGCCAGCAGGGGCCGTGGCGCGGGCAATCAGCCCCAGCATTTT.

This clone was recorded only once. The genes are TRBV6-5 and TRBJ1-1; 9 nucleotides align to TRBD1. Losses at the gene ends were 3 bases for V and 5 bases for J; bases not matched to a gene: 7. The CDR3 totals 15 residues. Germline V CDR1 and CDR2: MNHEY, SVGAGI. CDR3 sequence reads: CASSYPGQGRTEAFF. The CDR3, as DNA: TGTGCCAGCAGTTATCCCGGACAGGGGCGGACTGAAGCTTTCTTT.

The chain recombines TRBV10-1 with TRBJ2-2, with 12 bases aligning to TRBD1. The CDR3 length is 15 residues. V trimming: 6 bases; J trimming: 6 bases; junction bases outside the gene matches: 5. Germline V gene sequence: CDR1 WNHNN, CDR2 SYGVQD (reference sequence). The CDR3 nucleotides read TGCGCCAGCAGCCCGGGACAGGGGGCTGCCGGGGAGCTGTTTTTT. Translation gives CASSPGQGAAGELFF.

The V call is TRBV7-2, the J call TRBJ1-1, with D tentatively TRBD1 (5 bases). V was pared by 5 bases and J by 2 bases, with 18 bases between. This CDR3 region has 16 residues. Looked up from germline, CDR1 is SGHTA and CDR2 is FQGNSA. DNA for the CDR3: TGTGCCAGCAGCCTCACCCCCCCAGGGCTAAACACTGAAGCTTTCTTT. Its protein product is CASSLTPPGLNTEAFF.

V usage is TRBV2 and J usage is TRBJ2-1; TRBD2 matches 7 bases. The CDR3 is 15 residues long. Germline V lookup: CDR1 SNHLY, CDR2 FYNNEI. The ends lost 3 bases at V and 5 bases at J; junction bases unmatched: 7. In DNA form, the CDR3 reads TGTGCCAGCAGTGATTGGGCTAGCGGAGACAATGAGCAGTTCTTC. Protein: CASSDWASGDNEQFF. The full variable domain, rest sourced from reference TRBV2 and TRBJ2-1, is EPEVTQTPSHQVTQMGQEVILRCVPISNHLYFYWYRQILGQKVEFLVSFYNNEISEKSEIFDDQFSVERPDGSNFTLKIRSTKLEDSAMYFCASSDWASGDNEQFFGPGTRLTVL.

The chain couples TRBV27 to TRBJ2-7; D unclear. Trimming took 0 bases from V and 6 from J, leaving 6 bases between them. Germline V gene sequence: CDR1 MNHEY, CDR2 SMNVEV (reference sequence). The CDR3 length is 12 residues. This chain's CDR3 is CASSLSGIEQYF. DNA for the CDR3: TGTGCCAGCAGTTTATCAGGGATCGAGCAGTACTTC.

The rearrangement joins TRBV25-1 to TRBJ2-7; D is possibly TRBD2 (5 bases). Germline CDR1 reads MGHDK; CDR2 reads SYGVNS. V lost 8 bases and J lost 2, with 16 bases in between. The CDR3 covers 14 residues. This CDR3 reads CASAGGFPAYEQYF. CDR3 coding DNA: TGTGCCAGCGCTGGAGGCTTTCCGGCCTACGAGCAGTACTTC.

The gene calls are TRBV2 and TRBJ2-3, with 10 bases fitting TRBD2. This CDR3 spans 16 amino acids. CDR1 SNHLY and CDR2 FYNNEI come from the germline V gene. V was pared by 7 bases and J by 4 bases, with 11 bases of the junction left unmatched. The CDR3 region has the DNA TGTGCCAGCATCACTAGCGGGGCGGATCGACCAGATACGCAGTATTTT. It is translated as CASITSGADRPDTQYF.

The CDR3 region is CASRRDRGLNQPQHF. CDR3 in DNA: TGTGCCAGTAGAAGAGACAGGGGCCTCAATCAGCCCCAGCATTTT. The chain links TRBV19 to TRBJ1-5; 8 nucleotides align to TRBD1. The trim removed 6 bases at V and 3 bases at J, leaving 7 bases unmatched. CDR3 length equals 15 residues. CDR1 and CDR2 (germline): LNHDA, SQIVND (reference sequence).

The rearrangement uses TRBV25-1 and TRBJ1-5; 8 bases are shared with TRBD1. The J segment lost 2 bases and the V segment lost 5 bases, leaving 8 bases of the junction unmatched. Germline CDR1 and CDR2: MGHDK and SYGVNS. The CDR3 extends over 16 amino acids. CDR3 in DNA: TGTGCCAGCAGTCCGGCGGGGGGACAGGGCAATCAGCCCCAGCATTTT. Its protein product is CASSPAGGQGNQPQHF.

CDR3 residues: CASSQAFSTGGVDEQYF. In DNA form, the CDR3 reads TGCGCCAGCAGCCAAGCGTTTTCCACGGGAGGGGTAGACGAGCAGTACTTC. This sequence joins TRBV4-1 and TRBJ2-7, with TRBD2 matching over 8 bases. This CDR3 comprises 17 residues. In germline, CDR1 is MGHRA, CDR2 YSYEKL. The trim removed 1 base at V and 5 bases at J, leaving 13 bases unmatched.

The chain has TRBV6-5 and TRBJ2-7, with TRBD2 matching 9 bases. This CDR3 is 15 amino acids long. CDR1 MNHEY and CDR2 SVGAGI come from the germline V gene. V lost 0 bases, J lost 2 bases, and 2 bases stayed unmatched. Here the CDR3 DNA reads TGTGCCAGCAGTTACTCGAGCGGGAGGACCTACGAGCAGTACTTC. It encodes CASSYSSGRTYEQYF.

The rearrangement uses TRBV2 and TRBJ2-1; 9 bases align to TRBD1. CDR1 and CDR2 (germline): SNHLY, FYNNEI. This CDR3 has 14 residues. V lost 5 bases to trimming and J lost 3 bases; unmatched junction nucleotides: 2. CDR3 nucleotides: TGTGCCAGCAGTTGGACAGGGGACTACAATGAGCAGTTCTTC. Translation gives CASSWTGDYNEQFF.

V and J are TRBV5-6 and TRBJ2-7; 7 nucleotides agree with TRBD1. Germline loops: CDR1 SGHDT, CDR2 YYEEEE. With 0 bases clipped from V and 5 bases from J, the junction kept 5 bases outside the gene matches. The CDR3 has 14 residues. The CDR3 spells CASSLVPDRDEQYF. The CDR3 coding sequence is TGTGCCAGCAGCTTGGTGCCCGACAGGGACGAGCAGTACTTC.

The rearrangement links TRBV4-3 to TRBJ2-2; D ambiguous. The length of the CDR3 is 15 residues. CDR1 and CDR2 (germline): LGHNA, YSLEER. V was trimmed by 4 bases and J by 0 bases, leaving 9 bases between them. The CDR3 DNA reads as TGCGCCAGCAGCCGCACTACCGCGAACACCGGGGAGCTGTTTTTT. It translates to CASSRTTANTGELFF.

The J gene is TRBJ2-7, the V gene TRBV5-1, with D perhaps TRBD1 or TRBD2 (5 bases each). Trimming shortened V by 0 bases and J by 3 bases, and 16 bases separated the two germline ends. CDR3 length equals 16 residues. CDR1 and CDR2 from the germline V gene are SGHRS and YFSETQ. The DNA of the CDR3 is TGCGCCAGCAGCTTGGGCTACGGTCCGGGGCGCTACGAGCAGTACTTC. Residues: CASSLGYGPGRYEQYF.

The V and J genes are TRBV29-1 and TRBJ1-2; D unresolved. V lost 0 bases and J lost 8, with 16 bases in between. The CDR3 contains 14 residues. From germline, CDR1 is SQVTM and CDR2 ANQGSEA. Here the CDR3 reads CSVEDHPRGRGYTF. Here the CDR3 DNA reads TGCAGCGTTGAAGATCACCCTCGGGGTCGGGGCTACACCTTC.

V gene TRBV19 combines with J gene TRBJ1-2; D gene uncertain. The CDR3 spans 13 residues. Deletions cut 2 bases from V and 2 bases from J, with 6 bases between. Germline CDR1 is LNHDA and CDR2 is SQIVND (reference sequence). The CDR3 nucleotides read TGTGCCAGTAGTATAACGGAGAACTATGGCTACACCTTC. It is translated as CASSITENYGYTF.

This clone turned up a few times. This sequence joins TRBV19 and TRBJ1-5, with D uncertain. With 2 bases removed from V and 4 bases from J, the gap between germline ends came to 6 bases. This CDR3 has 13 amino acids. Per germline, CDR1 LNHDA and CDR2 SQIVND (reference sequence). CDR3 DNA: TGTGCCAGTAGTATATCAGGTAATCAGCCCCAGCATTTT. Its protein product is CASSISGNQPQHF.

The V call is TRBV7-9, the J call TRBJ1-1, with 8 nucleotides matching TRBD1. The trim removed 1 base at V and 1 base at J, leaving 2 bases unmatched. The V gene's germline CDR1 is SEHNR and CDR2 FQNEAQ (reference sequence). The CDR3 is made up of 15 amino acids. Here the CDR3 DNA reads TGTGCCAGCAGCTTAGGAGGACAGGGGAACACTGAAGCTTTCTTT. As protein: CASSLGGQGNTEAFF.

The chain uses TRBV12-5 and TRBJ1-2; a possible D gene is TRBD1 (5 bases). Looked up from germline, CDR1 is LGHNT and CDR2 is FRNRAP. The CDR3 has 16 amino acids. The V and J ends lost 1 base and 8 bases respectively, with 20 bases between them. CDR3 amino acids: CASGLEAVSGVRGYTF. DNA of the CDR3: TGTGCTAGTGGTTTGGAGGCGGTGTCGGGGGTCCGGGGCTACACCTTC.

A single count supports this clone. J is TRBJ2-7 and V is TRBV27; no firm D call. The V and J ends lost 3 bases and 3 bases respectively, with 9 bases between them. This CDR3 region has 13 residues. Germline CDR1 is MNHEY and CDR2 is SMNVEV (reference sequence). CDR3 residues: CASSFRPLYEQYF. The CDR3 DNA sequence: TGTGCCAGCAGTTTTCGGCCCCTCTACGAGCAGTACTTC.

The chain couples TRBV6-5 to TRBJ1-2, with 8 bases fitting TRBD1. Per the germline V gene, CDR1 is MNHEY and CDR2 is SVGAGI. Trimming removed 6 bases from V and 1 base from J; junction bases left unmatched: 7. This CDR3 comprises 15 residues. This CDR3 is CASRPDRGDNYGYTF. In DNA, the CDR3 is TGTGCCAGCAGACCAGACAGGGGCGATAACTATGGCTACACCTTC.

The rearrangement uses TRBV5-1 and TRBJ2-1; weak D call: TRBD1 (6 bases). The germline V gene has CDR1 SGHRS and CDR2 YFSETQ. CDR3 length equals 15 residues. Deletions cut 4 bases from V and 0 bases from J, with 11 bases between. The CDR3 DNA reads TGCGCCAGCAGCCCGGGACATGTCTCCTACAATGAGCAGTTCTTC. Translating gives CASSPGHVSYNEQFF.

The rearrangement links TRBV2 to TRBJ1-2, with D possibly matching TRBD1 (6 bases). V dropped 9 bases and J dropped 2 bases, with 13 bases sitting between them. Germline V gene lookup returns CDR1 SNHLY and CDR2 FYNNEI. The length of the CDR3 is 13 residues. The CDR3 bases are TGTGCCAGTGACAAACAGGGAAACTATGGCTACACCTTC. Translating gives CASDKQGNYGYTF.

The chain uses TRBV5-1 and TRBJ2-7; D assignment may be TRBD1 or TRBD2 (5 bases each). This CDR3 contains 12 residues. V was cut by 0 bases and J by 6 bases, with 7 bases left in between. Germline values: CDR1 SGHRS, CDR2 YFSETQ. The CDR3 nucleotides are TGCGCCAGCAGCTTGGGAGGGGTCGAGCAGTACTTC. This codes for CASSLGGVEQYF.

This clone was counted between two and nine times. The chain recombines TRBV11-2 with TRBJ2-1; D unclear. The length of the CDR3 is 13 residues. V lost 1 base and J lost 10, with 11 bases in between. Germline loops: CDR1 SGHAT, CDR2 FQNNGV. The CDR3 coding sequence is TGTGCCAGCAGCTTAGTGAAGAACCGAGAGCAGTTCTTC. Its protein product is CASSLVKNREQFF.

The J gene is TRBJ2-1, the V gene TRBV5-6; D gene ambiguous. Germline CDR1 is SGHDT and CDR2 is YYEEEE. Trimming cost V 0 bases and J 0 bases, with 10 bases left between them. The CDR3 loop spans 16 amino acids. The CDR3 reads CASSLEVRGSYNEQFF. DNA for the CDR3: TGTGCCAGCAGCTTGGAGGTCAGAGGCTCCTACAATGAGCAGTTCTTC.